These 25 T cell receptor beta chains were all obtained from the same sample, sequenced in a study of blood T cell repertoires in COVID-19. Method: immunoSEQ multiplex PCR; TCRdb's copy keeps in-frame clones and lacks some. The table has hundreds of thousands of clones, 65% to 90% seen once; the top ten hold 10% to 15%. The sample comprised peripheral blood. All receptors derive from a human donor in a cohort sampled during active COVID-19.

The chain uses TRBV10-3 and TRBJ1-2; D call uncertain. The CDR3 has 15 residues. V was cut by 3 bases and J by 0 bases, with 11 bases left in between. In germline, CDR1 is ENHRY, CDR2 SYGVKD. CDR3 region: CAISEEGLANYGYTF. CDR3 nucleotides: TGTGCCATCAGTGAAGAGGGTCTAGCTAACTATGGCTACACCTTC.

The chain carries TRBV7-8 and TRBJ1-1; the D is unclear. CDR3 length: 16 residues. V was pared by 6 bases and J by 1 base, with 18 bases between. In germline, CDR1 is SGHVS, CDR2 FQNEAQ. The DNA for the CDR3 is TGTGCCAGCAGGCGCAATCCGGGGATTCAGAACACTGAAGCTTTCTTT. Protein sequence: CASRRNPGIQNTEAFF.

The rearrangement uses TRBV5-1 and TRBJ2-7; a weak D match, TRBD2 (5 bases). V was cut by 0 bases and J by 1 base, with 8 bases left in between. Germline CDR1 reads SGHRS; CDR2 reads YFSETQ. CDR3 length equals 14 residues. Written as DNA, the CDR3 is TGCGCCAGCAGCTTGGGGACTGTTTCCTACGAGCAGTACTTC. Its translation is CASSLGTVSYEQYF.

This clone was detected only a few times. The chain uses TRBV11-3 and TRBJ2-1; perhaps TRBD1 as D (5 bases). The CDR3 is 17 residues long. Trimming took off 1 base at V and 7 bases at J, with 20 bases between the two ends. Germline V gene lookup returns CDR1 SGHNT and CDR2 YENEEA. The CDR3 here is CASSLGSGPIALNEQFF. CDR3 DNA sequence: TGTGCCAGCAGCTTAGGGTCAGGGCCGATAGCCTTGAATGAGCAGTTCTTC.

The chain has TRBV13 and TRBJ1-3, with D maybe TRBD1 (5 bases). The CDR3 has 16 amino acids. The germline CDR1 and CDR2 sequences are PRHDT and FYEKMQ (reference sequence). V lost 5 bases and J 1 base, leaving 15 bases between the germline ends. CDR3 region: CASSLGGAWSGNTIYF. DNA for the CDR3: TGTGCCAGCAGCCTTGGAGGGGCCTGGTCTGGAAACACCATATATTTT.

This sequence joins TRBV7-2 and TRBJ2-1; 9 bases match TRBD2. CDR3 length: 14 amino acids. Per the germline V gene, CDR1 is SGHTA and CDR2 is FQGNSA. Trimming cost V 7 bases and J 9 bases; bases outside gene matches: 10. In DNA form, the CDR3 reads TGTGCCAGCATTAGGGTAGCGGGAGTGGGTGAGCAGTTCTTC. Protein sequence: CASIRVAGVGEQFF.

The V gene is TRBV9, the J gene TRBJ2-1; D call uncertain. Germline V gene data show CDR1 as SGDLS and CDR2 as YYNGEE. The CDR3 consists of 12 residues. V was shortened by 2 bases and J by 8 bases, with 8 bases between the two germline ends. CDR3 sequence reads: CASSVLFDEQFF. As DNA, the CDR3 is TGTGCCAGCAGCGTCCTTTTCGATGAGCAGTTCTTC.

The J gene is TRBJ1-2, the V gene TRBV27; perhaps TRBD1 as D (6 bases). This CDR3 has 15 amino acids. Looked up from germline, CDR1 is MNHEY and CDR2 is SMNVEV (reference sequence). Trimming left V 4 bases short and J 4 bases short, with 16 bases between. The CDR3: CASSSSTGTSYGYTF. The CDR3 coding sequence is TGTGCCAGCAGTTCCTCGACAGGAACCAGCTATGGCTACACCTTC.

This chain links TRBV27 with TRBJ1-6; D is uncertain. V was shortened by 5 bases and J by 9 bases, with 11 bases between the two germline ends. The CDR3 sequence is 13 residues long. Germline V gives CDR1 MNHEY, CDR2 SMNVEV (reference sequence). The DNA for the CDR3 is TGTGCCAGCAGTCAAAAGTACGGTTCACCCCTCCACTTT. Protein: CASSQKYGSPLHF.

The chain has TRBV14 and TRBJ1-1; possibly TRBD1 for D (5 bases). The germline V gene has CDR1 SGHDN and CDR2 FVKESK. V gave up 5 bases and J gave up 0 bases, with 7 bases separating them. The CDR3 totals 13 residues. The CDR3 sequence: CASSRGMNTEAFF. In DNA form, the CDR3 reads TGTGCCAGCAGCAGGGGAATGAACACTGAAGCTTTCTTT.

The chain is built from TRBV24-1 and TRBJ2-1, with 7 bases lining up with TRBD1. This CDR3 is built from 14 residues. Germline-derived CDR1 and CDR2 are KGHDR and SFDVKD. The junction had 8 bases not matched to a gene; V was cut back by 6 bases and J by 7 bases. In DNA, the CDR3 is TGTGCCACCAGTTCCGGGACAGTGGTGAATGAGCAGTTCTTC. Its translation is CATSSGTVVNEQFF.

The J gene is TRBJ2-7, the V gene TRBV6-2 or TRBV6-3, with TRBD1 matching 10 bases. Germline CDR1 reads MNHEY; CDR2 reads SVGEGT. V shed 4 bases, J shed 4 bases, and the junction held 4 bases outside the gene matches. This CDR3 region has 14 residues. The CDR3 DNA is TGTGCCAGCAGTTCGCCGGGACAGGGGTACGAGCAGTACTTC. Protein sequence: CASSSPGQGYEQYF.

CDR3 region: CASSQRTGVGETQYF. CDR3 DNA: TGTGCCAGCAGCCAGAGGACAGGGGTTGGTGAGACCCAGTACTTC. The genes are TRBV5-5 and TRBJ2-5, with 9 bases matching TRBD1. Germline trimming cut 4 bases from V and 5 bases from J; bases unmatched to any gene: 9. CDR3 size: 15 residues. The germline gives CDR1 SGHKS, CDR2 YYEKEE (reference sequence). Based on the CDR3 plus reference TRBV5-5 and TRBJ2-5, the full variable domain is DAGVTQSPTHLIKTRGQQVTLRCSPISGHKSVSWYQQVLGQGPQFIFQYYEKEERGRGNFPDRFSARQFPNYSSELNVNALLLGDSALYLCASSQRTGVGETQYFGPGTRLLVL.

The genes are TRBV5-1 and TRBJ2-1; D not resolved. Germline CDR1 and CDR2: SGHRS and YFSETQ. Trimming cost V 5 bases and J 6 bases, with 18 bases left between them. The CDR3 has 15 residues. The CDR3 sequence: CASSLKSPNGNEQFF. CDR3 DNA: TGCGCCAGCAGTCTCAAGAGTCCGAACGGCAATGAGCAGTTCTTC.

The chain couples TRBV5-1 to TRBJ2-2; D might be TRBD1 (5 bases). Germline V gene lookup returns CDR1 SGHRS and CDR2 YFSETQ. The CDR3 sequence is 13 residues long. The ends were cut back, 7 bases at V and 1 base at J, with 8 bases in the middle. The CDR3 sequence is CASGTGNTGELFF. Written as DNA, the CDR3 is TGCGCCAGCGGAACAGGGAACACCGGGGAGCTGTTTTTT.

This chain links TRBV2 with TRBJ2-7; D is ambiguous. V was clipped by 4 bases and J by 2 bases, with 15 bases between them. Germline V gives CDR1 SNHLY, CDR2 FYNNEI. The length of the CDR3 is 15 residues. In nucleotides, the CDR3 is TGTGCCAGCAGTGCGGCGGAACCACCGCCCTACGAGCAGTACTTC. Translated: CASSAAEPPPYEQYF. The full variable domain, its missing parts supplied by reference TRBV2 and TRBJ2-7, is EPEVTQTPSHQVTQMGQEVILRCVPISNHLYFYWYRQILGQKVEFLVSFYNNEISEKSEIFDDQFSVERPDGSNFTLKIRSTKLEDSAMYFCASSAAEPPPYEQYFGPGTRLTVT.

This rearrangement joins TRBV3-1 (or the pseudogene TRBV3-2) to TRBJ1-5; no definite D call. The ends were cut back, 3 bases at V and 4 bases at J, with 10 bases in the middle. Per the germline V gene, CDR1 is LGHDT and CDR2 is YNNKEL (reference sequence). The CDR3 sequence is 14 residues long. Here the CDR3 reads CASSQADLNQPQHF. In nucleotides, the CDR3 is TGTGCCAGCAGCCAGGCCGATCTGAATCAGCCCCAGCATTTT.

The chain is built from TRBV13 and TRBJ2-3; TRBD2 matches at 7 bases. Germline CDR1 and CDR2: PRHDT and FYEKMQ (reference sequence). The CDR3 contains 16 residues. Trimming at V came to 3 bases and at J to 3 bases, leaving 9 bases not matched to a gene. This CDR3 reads CASSFGGSGGTDTQYF. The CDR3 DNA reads TGTGCCAGCAGCTTTGGCGGGAGCGGAGGAACAGATACGCAGTATTTT.

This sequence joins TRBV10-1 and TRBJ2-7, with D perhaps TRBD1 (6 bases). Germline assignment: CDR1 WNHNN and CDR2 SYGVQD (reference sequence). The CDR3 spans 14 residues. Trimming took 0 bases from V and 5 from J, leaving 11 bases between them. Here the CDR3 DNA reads TGCGCCAGCAGTGAGTCGGGGGCGAGGAACGAGCAGTACTTC. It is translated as CASSESGARNEQYF.

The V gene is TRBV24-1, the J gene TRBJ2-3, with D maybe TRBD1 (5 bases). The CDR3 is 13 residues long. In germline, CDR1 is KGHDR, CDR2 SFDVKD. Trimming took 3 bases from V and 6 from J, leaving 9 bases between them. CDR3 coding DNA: TGTGCCACCAGTGATGCAGGGATGGATACGCAGTATTTT. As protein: CATSDAGMDTQYF.

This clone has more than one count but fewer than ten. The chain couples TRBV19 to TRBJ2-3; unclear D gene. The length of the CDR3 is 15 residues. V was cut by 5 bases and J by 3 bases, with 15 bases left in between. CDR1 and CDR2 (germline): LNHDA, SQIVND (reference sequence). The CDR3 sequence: CASSFLSRSTDTQYF. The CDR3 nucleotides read TGTGCCAGTAGTTTCCTATCCCGGTCGACAGATACGCAGTATTTT.

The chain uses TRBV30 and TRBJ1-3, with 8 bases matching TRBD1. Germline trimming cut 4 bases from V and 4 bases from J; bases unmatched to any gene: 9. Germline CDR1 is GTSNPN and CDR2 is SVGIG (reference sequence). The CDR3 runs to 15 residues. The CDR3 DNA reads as TGTGCCTGGAAGAAGTACGGGACAGGCGGAAACACCATATATTTT. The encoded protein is CAWKKYGTGGNTIYF. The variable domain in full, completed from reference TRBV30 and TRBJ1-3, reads SQTIHQWPATLVQPVGSPLSLECTVEGTSNPNLYWYRQAAGRGLQLLFYSVGIGQISSEVPQNLSASRPQDRQFILSSKKLLLSDSGFYLCAWKKYGTGGNTIYFGEGSWLTVV.

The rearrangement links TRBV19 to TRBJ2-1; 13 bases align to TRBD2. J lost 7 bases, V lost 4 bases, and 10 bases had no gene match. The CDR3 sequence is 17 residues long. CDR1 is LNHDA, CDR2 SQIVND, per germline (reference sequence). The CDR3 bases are TGTGCCAGTAGTAGCCAACTAGCGGGAGGGCCGAGGAATGAGCAGTTCTTC. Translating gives CASSSQLAGGPRNEQFF.

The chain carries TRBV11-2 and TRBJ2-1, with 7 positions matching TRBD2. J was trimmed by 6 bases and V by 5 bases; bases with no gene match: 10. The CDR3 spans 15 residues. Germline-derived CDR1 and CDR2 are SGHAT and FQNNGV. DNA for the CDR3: TGTGCCAGCAGCCCTCGCGTATCGGGGGGCAATGAGCAGTTCTTC. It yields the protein CASSPRVSGGNEQFF.

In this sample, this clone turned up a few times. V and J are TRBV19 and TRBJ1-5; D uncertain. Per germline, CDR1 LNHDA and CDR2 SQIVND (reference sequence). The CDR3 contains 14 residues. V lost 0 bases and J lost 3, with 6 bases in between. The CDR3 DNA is TGTGCCAGTAGTATAGACAGTTACAATCAGCCCCAGCATTTT. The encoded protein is CASSIDSYNQPQHF.